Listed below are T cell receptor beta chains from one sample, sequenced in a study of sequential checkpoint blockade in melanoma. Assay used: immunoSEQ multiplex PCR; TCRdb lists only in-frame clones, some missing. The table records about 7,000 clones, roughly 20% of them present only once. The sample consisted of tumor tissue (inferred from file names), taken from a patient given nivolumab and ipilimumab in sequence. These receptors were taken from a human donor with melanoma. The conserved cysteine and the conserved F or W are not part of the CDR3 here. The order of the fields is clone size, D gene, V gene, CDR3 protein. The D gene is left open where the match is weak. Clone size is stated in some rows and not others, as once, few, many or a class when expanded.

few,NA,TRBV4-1,ASSQDSGAGANVLT
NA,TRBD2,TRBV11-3,ASSPGLAYTGELF
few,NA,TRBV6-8,ASSSRDNTEAF
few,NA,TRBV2,ASSGGDGQPQH
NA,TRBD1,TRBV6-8,ASSSRDRGIGGYT
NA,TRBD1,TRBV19,ASSRGGGYT
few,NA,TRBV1,ASSQGTGAYEQY
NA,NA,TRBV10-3,AISEGTGTAGYT
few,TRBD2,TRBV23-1,ASSTAGGETQY
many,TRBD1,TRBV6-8,ASSSQGPGANVLT
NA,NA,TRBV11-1,ASSQAGAWETQY
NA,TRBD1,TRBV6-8,ASSSWDSGNTIY
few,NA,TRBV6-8,ASRDGPMNTEAF
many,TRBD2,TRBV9,ASSVSGTSEETQY
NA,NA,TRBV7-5,ASSLAGSTLDTQY
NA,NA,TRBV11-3,ASSYDRTTGNTIY
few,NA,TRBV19,ASSYLGQGGETQY
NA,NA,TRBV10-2,ASSDGGSEKLF
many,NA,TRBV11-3,ASSLGASGTDTQY
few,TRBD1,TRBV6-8,ASSYTALRVRGLNYGYT
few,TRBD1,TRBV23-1,ASSSGGYYEQY
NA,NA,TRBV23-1,ASSPGLQETQY
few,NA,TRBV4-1,ASSQDGEKLF
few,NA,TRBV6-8,ASAGKGVYIQY
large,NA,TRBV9,ASSTASWAQPQF
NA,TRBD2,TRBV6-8,ASSSGEVGELF
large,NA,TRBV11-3,ASSLYMGPYNEQF
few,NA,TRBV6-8,ASSYDGDGYT
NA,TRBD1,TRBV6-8,AIGTGYSYEQY
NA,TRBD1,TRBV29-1,SVVSTGADGYT
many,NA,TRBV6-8,ASSYLGNGYT
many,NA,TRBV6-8,ASSYHSRDGYT
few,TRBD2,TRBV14,ASSHWTSGWEQF
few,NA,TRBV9,ATAMEVYEQY
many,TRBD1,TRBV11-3,ASSSGTGLYQETQY
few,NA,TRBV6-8,ASRQVHTGELF
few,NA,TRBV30,AWSLPPAGGYGYT
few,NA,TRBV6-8,ASTNPGSQAF
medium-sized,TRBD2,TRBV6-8,ASSTSGATDTQY